This passage covers 24 T cell receptor beta chains from one sample sequenced in a study of cytomegalovirus exposure and HLA in healthy donors. PCR used 60 Vbeta primers and 13 Jbeta primers. The method was immunoSEQ multiplex PCR; TCRdb's version includes in-frame clones alone and lacks a portion of them. This sample carries about 71,000 clones, less than 75% of them seen once, and the ten largest clones take roughly 7.6%. The sample taken for sequencing was PBMCs. The receptors here all came from a man aged 35 to 55 in good health and CMV-seropositive.

The chain joins TRBV19 to TRBJ1-5; D unresolved. The germline V gene has CDR1 LNHDA and CDR2 SQIVND (reference sequence). V lost 7 bases and J 4 bases, leaving 11 bases between the germline ends. The CDR3 consists of 13 residues. The chain's CDR3 is CASKAGLNQPQHF. DNA for the CDR3: TGTGCCAGTAAGGCAGGACTAAATCAGCCCCAGCATTTT.

This clone has a handful of counts. The CDR3 DNA reads as TGTGCCAGCATGACATTTGAAAAACTGTTTTTT. This translates into CASMTFEKLFF. The V gene is TRBV2, the J gene TRBJ1-4; no firm D call. This CDR3 region has 11 residues. The ends were cut back, 7 bases at V and 7 bases at J, with 7 bases in the middle. Germline CDR1 is SNHLY and CDR2 is FYNNEI.

This chain uses TRBV27 with TRBJ1-1, with TRBD1 identical over 10 bases. CDR1 and CDR2 (germline): MNHEY, SMNVEV (reference sequence). V lost 1 base to trimming and J lost 4 bases; unmatched junction nucleotides: 12. This CDR3 is 18 amino acids long. CDR3 bases: TGTGCCAGCAGTTTATTGGGTGGAGACGGACAGGGGGGCACTGAAGCTTTCTTT. It codes for CASSLLGGDGQGGTEAFF.

V is TRBV5-6 and J is TRBJ1-2; D possibly corresponds to TRBD1 (5 bases). The ends were cut back, 3 bases at V and 0 bases at J, with 12 bases in the middle. Germline values: CDR1 SGHDT, CDR2 YYEEEE. The CDR3 contains 15 residues. The CDR3: CASSWGDPTNYGYTF. As DNA, the CDR3 is TGTGCCAGCAGCTGGGGGGACCCGACTAACTATGGCTACACCTTC.

CDR3 in amino acids: CASRPGQGAAGANVLTF. As DNA, the CDR3 is TGTGCCAGCAGGCCGGGACAGGGGGCCGCTGGGGCCAACGTCCTGACTTTC. The chain has TRBV2 and TRBJ2-6, with 12 bases aligning to TRBD1. CDR1 is SNHLY, CDR2 FYNNEI, per germline. J was trimmed by 2 bases and V by 6 bases; bases with no gene match: 5. CDR3 length: 17 amino acids. Full variable domain (missing parts from reference TRBV2 and TRBJ2-6): EPEVTQTPSHQVTQMGQEVILRCVPISNHLYFYWYRQILGQKVEFLVSFYNNEISEKSEIFDDQFSVERPDGSNFTLKIRSTKLEDSAMYFCASRPGQGAAGANVLTFGAGSRLTVL.

This chain links TRBV19 with TRBJ1-3, with 7 bases that match TRBD1. The V segment lost 6 bases and the J segment 6 bases; nucleotides outside the gene matches: 5. The germline V gene encodes CDR1 LNHDA and CDR2 SQIVND (reference sequence). CDR3 size: 13 residues. CDR3 sequence (DNA): TGTGCCAGTAGGGGGACAGAGGAAAACACCATATATTTT. Translated, it gives CASRGTEENTIYF. The full variable domain, its missing parts supplied by reference TRBV19 and TRBJ1-3, is DGGITQSPKYLFRKEGQNVTLSCEQNLNHDAMYWYRQDPGQGLRLIYYSQIVNDFQKGDIAEGYSVSREKKESFPLTVTSAQKNPTAFYLCASRGTEENTIYFGEGSWLTVV.

The V call is TRBV5-1, the J call TRBJ2-1; 11 nucleotides line up with TRBD1. This CDR3 region has 16 residues. J gave up 4 bases and V 4 bases, and 7 bases lay outside the gene matches. Per the germline V gene, CDR1 is SGHRS and CDR2 is YFSETQ. The DNA for the CDR3 is TGCGCCAGCAGCCCCGAAGGGACAGGGGGGTACAATGAGCAGTTCTTC. Protein: CASSPEGTGGYNEQFF.

The chain combines TRBV13 with TRBJ2-5, with D uncertain. TRBJ2-7 matches the DNA end more closely, so the J call is doubtful. CDR3 length: 13 amino acids. Germline-derived CDR1 and CDR2 are PRHDT and FYEKMQ (reference sequence). The CDR3 spells CASSFTIAGEQYF. The CDR3 nucleotides read TGTGCCAGCAGCTTTACAATAGCCGGCGAGCAGTACTTC.

The J gene is TRBJ1-6, the V gene TRBV2; the match to TRBD1 covers 7 bases. Germline loops: CDR1 SNHLY, CDR2 FYNNEI. Unmatched junction bases numbered 9, after V lost 1 base and J lost 6 bases. This CDR3 is built from 17 residues. CDR3 sequence: CASSEGGLGTVNSPLHF. As DNA, the CDR3 is TGTGCCAGCAGTGAAGGGGGCCTCGGGACAGTTAATTCACCCCTCCACTTT.

V and J are TRBV7-8 and TRBJ2-7; 8 positions agree with TRBD1. The J segment lost 3 bases and the V segment lost 5 bases, leaving 9 bases of the junction unmatched. CDR3 length: 15 residues. Germline V gene lookup returns CDR1 SGHVS and CDR2 FQNEAQ. The CDR3 coding sequence is TGTGCCAGCAGCCTCCGACAGGGGCCGAGCTACGAGCAGTACTTC. Amino acid sequence: CASSLRQGPSYEQYF.

This chain joins TRBV2 and TRBJ1-5, with D perhaps matching TRBD1 (6 bases). This CDR3 region has 13 residues. Germline CDR1 reads SNHLY; CDR2 reads FYNNEI. V was trimmed by 7 bases and J by 8 bases, leaving 15 bases between them. CDR3 region: CASKRTVLEPQHF. In DNA form, the CDR3 reads TGTGCCAGCAAGAGGACAGTTCTTGAGCCCCAGCATTTT. Drawing the rest from reference TRBV2 and TRBJ1-5, the complete variable domain is EPEVTQTPSHQVTQMGQEVILRCVPISNHLYFYWYRQILGQKVEFLVSFYNNEISEKSEIFDDQFSVERPDGSNFTLKIRSTKLEDSAMYFCASKRTVLEPQHFGDGTRLSIL.

The chain combines TRBV9 with TRBJ2-1; 8 bases are shared with TRBD1. J was trimmed by 8 bases and V by 1 base; bases with no gene match: 8. This CDR3 spans 15 amino acids. Germline V gene lookup returns CDR1 SGDLS and CDR2 YYNGEE. DNA for the CDR3: TGTGCCAGCAGCGTAAACGAGGACAGGGCATATGAGCAGTTCTTC. Encoded protein: CASSVNEDRAYEQFF.

This clone was counted between two and nine times. This chain connects TRBV6-1 to TRBJ1-5; tentatively, D is TRBD1 (5 bases). This CDR3 is 12 amino acids long. The germline V gene encodes CDR1 MNHNS and CDR2 SASEGT. V shed 8 bases and J shed 7 bases, with 12 bases lying between them. The CDR3 sequence: CASGRVDQPQHF. The CDR3, as DNA: TGTGCCAGCGGCAGGGTAGACCAGCCCCAGCATTTT.

The chain employs TRBV7-2 and TRBJ1-2; 8 bases match TRBD1. This CDR3 is built from 14 residues. Unmatched junction bases numbered 2, after V lost 1 base and J lost 4 bases. Per germline, CDR1 SGHTA and CDR2 FQGNSA. The CDR3 region is CASSLGTGPYGYTF. DNA for the CDR3: TGTGCCAGCAGCTTAGGGACAGGGCCCTATGGCTACACCTTC.

This clone was counted a few times. CDR3 sequence reads: CASKKAKNTEAFF. The CDR3 DNA follows: TGTGCCAGCAAAAAAGCTAAGAACACTGAAGCTTTCTTT. The chain is built from TRBV6-5 and TRBJ1-1, with D unclear. CDR3 length: 13 amino acids. Trimming left V 7 bases short and J 1 base short, with 10 bases between. Germline values: CDR1 MNHEY, CDR2 SVGAGI.

A single count supports this clone. The chain is built from TRBV6-1 and TRBJ1-5; TRBD1 matches at 9 bases. The germline V gene has CDR1 MNHNS and CDR2 SASEGT. Germline trimming cut 6 bases from V and 7 bases from J; bases unmatched to any gene: 10. The CDR3 is made up of 15 amino acids. CDR3 residues: CASRPGQGVRQPQHF. CDR3 nucleotide sequence: TGTGCCAGCAGACCGGGACAGGGAGTGCGGCAGCCCCAGCATTTT.

The chain recombines TRBV6-5 with TRBJ2-1, with 7 bases aligning to TRBD1. Germline CDR1 reads MNHEY; CDR2 reads SVGAGI. V lost 4 bases, J lost 8 bases, and 11 bases stayed unmatched. The CDR3 is 15 residues long. This CDR3 is CASSSGQPGPDEQFF. CDR3 nucleotide sequence: TGTGCCAGCAGTTCGGGACAGCCCGGGCCCGATGAGCAGTTCTTC.

The V gene is TRBV30, the J gene TRBJ2-2; a possible D gene is TRBD2 (6 bases). Germline V gene lookup returns CDR1 GTSNPN and CDR2 SVGIG (reference sequence). The CDR3 is 14 amino acids. V was shortened by 1 base and J by 2 bases, with 8 bases between the two germline ends. The CDR3 sequence: CAWSAGLNTGELFF. Here the CDR3 DNA reads TGTGCCTGGAGTGCGGGACTCAACACCGGGGAGCTGTTTTTT.

The rearrangement joins TRBV25-1 to TRBJ2-1; 10 nucleotides line up with TRBD2. The CDR3 spans 15 residues. The germline gives CDR1 MGHDK, CDR2 SYGVNS. V lost 2 bases to trimming and J lost 5 bases; unmatched junction nucleotides: 3. The CDR3 sequence is CASSEPSGGHNEQFF. The CDR3, as DNA: TGTGCCAGCAGTGAACCTAGCGGGGGCCACAATGAGCAGTTCTTC.

V gene TRBV5-1 combines with J gene TRBJ1-5; 10 bases agree with TRBD1. J gave up 5 bases and V 4 bases, and 3 bases lay outside the gene matches. The CDR3 extends over 14 amino acids. CDR1 and CDR2 from the germline V gene are SGHRS and YFSETQ. The CDR3 spells CASSPGTGDQPQHF. In DNA form, the CDR3 reads TGCGCCAGCAGCCCCGGGACAGGGGATCAGCCCCAGCATTTT.

The J gene is TRBJ1-5, the V gene TRBV15, with unresolved D. Germline-derived CDR1 and CDR2 are LNHNV and YYDKDF (reference sequence). The V gene lost 5 bases and the J gene lost 9 bases, with 17 bases spanning the gap. This CDR3 region has 14 residues. In nucleotides, the CDR3 is TGTGCCACCAGCCAAGACCGGGTCGAGGGGCCCCAGCATTTT. It is translated as CATSQDRVEGPQHF.

This clone was counted a single time. V is TRBV7-6 and J is TRBJ1-4, with D tentatively TRBD1 (5 bases). Germline V gene data show CDR1 as SGHVS and CDR2 as FNYEAQ. The CDR3 sequence is 16 residues long. Trimming left V 5 bases short and J 3 bases short, with 16 bases between. The CDR3 loop is CASSPRGGTSNEKLFF. CDR3 bases: TGTGCCAGCAGCCCTCGAGGAGGGACGTCTAATGAAAAACTGTTTTTT.

The chain couples TRBV7-8 to TRBJ1-5, with unresolved D. The CDR3 is made up of 12 amino acids. From germline, CDR1 is SGHVS and CDR2 FQNEAQ. Trimming stripped 4 bases from V and 3 bases from J, with 4 bases between. CDR3 in amino acids: CASSSLNQPQHF. DNA for the CDR3: TGTGCCAGCAGCTCCCTCAATCAGCCCCAGCATTTT. The full variable domain, rest sourced from reference TRBV7-8 and TRBJ1-5, is GAGVSQSPRYKVAKRGQDVALRCDPISGHVSLFWYQQALGQGPEFLTYFQNEAQLDKSGLPSDRFFAERPEGSVSTLKIQRTQQEDSAVYLCASSSLNQPQHFGDGTRLSIL.

The chain combines TRBV5-1 with TRBJ1-2, with TRBD1 matching 9 bases. The CDR3 has 14 residues. Germline loops: CDR1 SGHRS, CDR2 YFSETQ. With 3 bases clipped from V and 4 bases from J, the junction kept 4 bases outside the gene matches. The CDR3 reads CASSSTGGSYGYTF. In DNA form, the CDR3 reads TGCGCCAGCAGCTCGACAGGGGGTAGCTATGGCTACACCTTC.